This TCR beta chain emerged from a study of PD-L1 blockade in urothelial cancer. Study context: At some point between 2012 and 2014, patients got going on atezolizumab, taking 1,200 mg intravenously every 3 weeks. The study, taken as a whole, reports: Tumor-linked clones in blood grew more by 3 weeks in durable-benefit patients. Better survival was forecast by a pretreatment blood TCR clonality below the median.

For this clone: Its target is not known.

The assay was immunoSEQ multiplex PCR, and TCRdb's table has in-frame clones only and misses some. The sample consists of 87,000 or so clones, around 84% of them appearing once. Time point reported: pretreatment peripheral blood. Samples were collected from each patient before treatment and during treatment. Each patient gave between 1 and 8 of them in total. Germline CDR1 reads LNHDA; CDR2 reads SQIVND (reference sequence). The CDR3 is made up of 11 amino acids. V was trimmed by 8 bases and J by 4 bases, leaving 8 bases between them. The TCR was taken from a man aged 60 to 75 with urothelial cancer. The sample here was PBMCs, taken around atezolizumab (anti-PD-L1) treatment. This rearrangement joins TRBV19 to TRBJ1-2; no clear D gene. The CDR3 coding sequence is TGTGCCAGTGCGGTGGGCTATGGCTACACCTTC. It yields the protein CASAVGYGYTF.